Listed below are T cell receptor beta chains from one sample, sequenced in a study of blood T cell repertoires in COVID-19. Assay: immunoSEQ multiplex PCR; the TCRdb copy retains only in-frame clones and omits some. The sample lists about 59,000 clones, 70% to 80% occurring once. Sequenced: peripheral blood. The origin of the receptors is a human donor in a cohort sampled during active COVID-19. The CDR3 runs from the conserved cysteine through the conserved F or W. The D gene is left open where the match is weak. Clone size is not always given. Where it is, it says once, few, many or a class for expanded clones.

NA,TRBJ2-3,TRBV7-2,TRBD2,CASSEGTSGRTDTQYF,TGTGCCAGCAGCGAGGGGACTAGCGGGAGAACAGATACGCAGTATTTT
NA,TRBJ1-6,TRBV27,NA,CASSFAPRNSPLHF,TGTGCCAGCAGTTTCGCGCCGCGTAATTCACCCCTCCACTTT
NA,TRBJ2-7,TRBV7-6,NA,CASSLAAAGLYEQYF,TGTGCCAGCAGCTTAGCGGCGGCGGGCCTCTACGAGCAGTACTTC
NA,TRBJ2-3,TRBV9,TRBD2,CASSLAGDGTDTQYF,TGTGCCAGCAGCCTAGCGGGAGATGGTACAGATACGCAGTATTTT
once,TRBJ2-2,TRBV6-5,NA,CASMPPVTGELFF,TGTGCCAGCATGCCCCCGGTTACCGGGGAGCTGTTTTTT
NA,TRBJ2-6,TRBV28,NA,CASRRGGPSGANVLTF,TGTGCCAGCCGTCGGGGAGGCCCCTCTGGGGCCAACGTCCTGACTTTC
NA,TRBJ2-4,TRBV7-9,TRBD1,CASSDGTAQYF,TGTGCCAGCAGCGACGGGACAGCTCAGTACTTC
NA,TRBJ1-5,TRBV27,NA,CVTRGEGQPQHF,TGTGTCACCCGGGGGGAGGGTCAGCCCCAGCATTTT
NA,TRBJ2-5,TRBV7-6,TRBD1,CASRSLRQGIETQYF,TGTGCCAGCAGATCTCTAAGACAGGGGATTGAGACCCAGTACTTC
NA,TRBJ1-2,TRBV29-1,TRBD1,CSVEDRGTGNYGYTF,TGCAGCGTTGAAGATAGGGGGACAGGGAACTATGGCTACACCTTC
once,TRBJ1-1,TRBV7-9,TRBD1,CASSLETGKKTFF,TGTGCCAGCAGCTTAGAGACAGGGAAGAAAACTTTCTTT
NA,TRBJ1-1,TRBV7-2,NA,CASSFRMNTEAFF,TGTGCCAGCAGCTTCAGGATGAACACTGAAGCTTTCTTT
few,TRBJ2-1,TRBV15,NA,CATSRNLDAAIYNEQFF,TGTGCCACCAGCAGAAACCTAGACGCCGCGATCTACAATGAGCAGTTCTTC
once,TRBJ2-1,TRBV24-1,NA,CATSDHRGGYNEQFF,TGTGCCACCAGTGATCACAGGGGAGGCTACAATGAGCAGTTCTTC
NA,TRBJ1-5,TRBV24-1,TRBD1,CATSAGDRGNTQPQHF,TGTGCCACCAGTGCTGGGGACAGGGGTAATACTCAGCCCCAGCATTTT
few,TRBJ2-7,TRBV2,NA,CASRTWVEQYF,TGTGCCAGCCGGACATGGGTCGAGCAGTACTTC
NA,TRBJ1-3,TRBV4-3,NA,CASSQGSGIGNTIYF,TGCGCCAGCAGCCAAGGATCAGGGATAGGAAACACCATATATTTT
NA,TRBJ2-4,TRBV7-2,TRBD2,CASSLNPSGSGAGNIQYF,TGTGCCAGCAGCCTCAACCCTAGCGGGAGTGGAGCGGGAAACATTCAGTACTTC
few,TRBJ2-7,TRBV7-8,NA,CASKDTAYEQYF,TGTGCCAGCAAGGATACAGCCTACGAGCAGTACTTC
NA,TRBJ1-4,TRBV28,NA,CASSFLGVTNEKLFF,TGTGCCAGCAGTTTCCTAGGGGTAACTAATGAAAAACTGTTTTTT
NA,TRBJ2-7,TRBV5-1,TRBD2,CASRTSGNYEQYF,TGCGCCAGCAGGACTAGCGGGAATTACGAGCAGTACTTC
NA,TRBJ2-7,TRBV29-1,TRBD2,CSVTKIAGGDGQYF,TGCAGCGTCACCAAAATAGCGGGAGGGGACGGGCAGTACTTC
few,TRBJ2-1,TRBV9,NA,CASSPGLLRNEQFF,TGTGCCAGCAGCCCAGGGCTTCTTCGCAATGAGCAGTTCTTC
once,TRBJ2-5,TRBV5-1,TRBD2,CASTPWAREGYETQYF,TGCGCCAGCACCCCTTGGGCGCGGGAGGGTTACGAGACCCAGTACTTC
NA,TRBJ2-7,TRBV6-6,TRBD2,CATTREGSGYEQYF,TGTGCCACCACAAGGGAGGGGTCTGGTTACGAGCAGTACTTC